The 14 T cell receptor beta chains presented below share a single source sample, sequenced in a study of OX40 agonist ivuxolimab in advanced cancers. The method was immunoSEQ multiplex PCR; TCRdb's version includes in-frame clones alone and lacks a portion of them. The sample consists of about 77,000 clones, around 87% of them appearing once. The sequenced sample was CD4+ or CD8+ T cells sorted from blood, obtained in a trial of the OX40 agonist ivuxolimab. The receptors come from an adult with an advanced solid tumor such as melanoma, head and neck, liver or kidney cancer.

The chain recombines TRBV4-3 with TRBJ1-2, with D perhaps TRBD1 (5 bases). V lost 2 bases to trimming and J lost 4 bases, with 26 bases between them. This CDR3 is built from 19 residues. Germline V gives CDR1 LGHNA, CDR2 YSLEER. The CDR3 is CASSQPIANTGRLGYGYTF. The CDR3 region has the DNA TGCGCCAGCAGCCAACCGATCGCAAATACAGGACGCCTTGGCTATGGCTACACCTTC.

The DNA for the CDR3 is TGTGCCAGCAGCCCACAGGGAAGATGGACAGATACGCAGTATTTT. Its translation is CASSPQGRWTDTQYF. The chain uses TRBV7-2 and TRBJ2-3; D perhaps matches TRBD1 (6 bases). Germline CDR1 and CDR2: SGHTA and FQGNSA. Trimming cost V 5 bases and J 3 bases, with 15 bases left between them. The CDR3 length is 15 residues.

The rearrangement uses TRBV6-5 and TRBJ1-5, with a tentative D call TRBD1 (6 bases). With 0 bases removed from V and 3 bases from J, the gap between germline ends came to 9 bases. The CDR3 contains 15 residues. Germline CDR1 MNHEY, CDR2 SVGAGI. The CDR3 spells CASSYSRGDNQPQHF. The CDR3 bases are TGTGCCAGCAGTTACTCTAGGGGGGACAATCAGCCCCAGCATTTT.

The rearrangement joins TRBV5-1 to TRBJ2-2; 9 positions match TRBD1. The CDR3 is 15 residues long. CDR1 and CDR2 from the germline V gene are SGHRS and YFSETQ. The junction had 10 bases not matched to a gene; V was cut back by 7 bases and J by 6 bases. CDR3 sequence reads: CASAVGDRDAGELFF. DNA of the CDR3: TGCGCCAGCGCCGTCGGGGACAGGGATGCCGGGGAGCTGTTTTTT.

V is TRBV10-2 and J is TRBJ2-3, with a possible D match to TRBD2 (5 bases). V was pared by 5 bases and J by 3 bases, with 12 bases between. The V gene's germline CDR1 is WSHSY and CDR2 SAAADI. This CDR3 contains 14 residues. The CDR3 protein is CASSRGGRTDTQYF. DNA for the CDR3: TGCGCCAGCAGTCGAGGAGGCAGAACAGATACGCAGTATTTT.

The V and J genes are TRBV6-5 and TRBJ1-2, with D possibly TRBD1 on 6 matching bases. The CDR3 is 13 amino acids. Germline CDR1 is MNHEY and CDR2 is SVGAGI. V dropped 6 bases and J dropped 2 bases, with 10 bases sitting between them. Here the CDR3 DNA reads TGTGCCAGCAGGCGGCAGGGGAACTATGGCTACACCTTC. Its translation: CASRRQGNYGYTF.

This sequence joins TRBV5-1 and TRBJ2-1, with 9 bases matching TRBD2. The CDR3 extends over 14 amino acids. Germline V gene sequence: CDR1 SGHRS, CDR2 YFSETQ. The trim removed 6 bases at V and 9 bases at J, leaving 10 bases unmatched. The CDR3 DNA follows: TGCGCCAGCAATCAAGCGGGAGGTCCCGGTGAGCAGTTCTTC. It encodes CASNQAGGPGEQFF.

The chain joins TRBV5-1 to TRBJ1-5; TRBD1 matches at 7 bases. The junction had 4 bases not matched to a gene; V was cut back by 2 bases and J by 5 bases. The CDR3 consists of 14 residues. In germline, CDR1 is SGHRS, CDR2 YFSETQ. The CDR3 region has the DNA TGCGCCAGCAGCTTCGGTCAGGGGGATCAGCCCCAGCATTTT. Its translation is CASSFGQGDQPQHF.

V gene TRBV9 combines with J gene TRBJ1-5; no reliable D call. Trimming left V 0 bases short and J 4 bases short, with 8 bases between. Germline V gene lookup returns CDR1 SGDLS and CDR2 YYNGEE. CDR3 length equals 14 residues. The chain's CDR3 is CASSVDGKNQPQHF. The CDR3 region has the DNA TGTGCCAGCAGCGTAGATGGGAAGAATCAGCCCCAGCATTTT.

The CDR3 DNA follows: TGTGCCAGCAGCAAAGGAGACTCCTACGAGCAGTACTTC. The encoded protein is CASSKGDSYEQYF. The rearrangement joins TRBV5-4 to TRBJ2-7; D unclear. This CDR3 comprises 13 residues. Germline V CDR1 and CDR2: SGHNT, YYREEE (reference sequence). V was pared by 4 bases and J by 0 bases, with 8 bases between. Based on the CDR3 plus reference TRBV5-4 and TRBJ2-7, the full variable domain is ETGVTQSPTHLIKTRGQQVTLRCSSQSGHNTVSWYQQALGQGPQFIFQYYREEENGRGNFPPRFSGLQFPNYSSELNVNALELDDSALYLCASSKGDSYEQYFGPGTRLTVT.

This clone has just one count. The CDR3 DNA follows: TGTGCCAGCAGTTACTCGAACGGTCCACCCCTCCACTTT. Translation: CASSYSNGPPLHF. The chain carries TRBV6-5 and TRBJ1-6; no clear D. Per germline, CDR1 MNHEY and CDR2 SVGAGI. The ends were cut back, 0 bases at V and 11 bases at J, with 8 bases in the middle. The CDR3 contains 13 residues.

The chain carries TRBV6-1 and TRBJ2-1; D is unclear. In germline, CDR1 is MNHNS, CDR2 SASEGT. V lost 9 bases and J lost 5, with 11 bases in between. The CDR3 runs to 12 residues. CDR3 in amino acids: CASTRVDNEQFF. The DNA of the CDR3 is TGTGCCAGTACCCGGGTGGACAATGAGCAGTTCTTC.

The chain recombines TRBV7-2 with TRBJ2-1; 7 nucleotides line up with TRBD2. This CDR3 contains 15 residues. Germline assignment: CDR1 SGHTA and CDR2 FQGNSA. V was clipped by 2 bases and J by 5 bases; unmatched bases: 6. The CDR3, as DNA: TGTGCCAGCAGCTTAAGTTCGGGAGGACACAATGAGCAGTTCTTC. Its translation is CASSLSSGGHNEQFF.

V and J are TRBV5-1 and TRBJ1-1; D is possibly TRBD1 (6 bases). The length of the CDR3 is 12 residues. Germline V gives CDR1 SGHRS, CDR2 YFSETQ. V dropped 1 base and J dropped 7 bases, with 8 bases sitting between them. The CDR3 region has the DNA TGCGCCAGCAGCTTGCAGGACAGTGAAGCTTTCTTT. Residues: CASSLQDSEAFF.